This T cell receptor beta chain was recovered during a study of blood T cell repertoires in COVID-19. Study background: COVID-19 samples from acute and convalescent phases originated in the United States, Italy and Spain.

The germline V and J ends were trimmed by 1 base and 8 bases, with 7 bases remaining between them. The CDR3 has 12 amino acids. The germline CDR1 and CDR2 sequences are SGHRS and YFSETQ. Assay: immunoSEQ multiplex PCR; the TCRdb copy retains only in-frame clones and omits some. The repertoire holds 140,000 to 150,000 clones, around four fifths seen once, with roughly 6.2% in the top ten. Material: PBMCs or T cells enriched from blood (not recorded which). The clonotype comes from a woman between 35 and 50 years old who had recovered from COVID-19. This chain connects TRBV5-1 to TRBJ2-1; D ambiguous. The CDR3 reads CASSLKEHEQFF. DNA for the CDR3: TGCGCCAGCAGCTTGAAAGAGCATGAGCAGTTCTTC.